One sample yielded the 30 T cell receptor beta chains listed below, sequenced in a study of regulatory T cells in long-lasting Graves disease. As for time point: newly diagnosed GD, antithyroid drugs for less than 3 months. Following extraction of RNA from PBMCs, that RNA was used to make the TCR library. iRepertoire HTBI primers and Arm-PCR of CDR3 regions built TCR beta libraries. TCRdb recomputed calls from the multiplex PCR reads with MiXCR, one row per CDR3 protein. The sample has under 800,000 distinct CDR3 sequences; approximately 15% are singletons. The same specimen was also included in a second study, on T cells in Graves' hyperthyroidism and ophthalmopathy.

The source was peripheral blood mononuclear cells (PBMCs), collected at new diagnosis, from a patient treated with antithyroid drugs. The receptors shown here come from a woman aged 30 to 39 with Graves disease.

V and J are TRBV20-1 and TRBJ2-1; 15 bases fit TRBD2. This CDR3 is 15 amino acids long. Per germline, CDR1 DFQATT and CDR2 SNEGSKA (reference sequence). Trimming cost V 0 bases and J 13 bases; bases outside gene matches: 7. The CDR3 loop is CSARDLGLAGGLQFF. The CDR3 coding sequence is TGCAGTGCTAGAGATCTTGGACTAGCGGGAGGGCTTCAGTTCTTC.

This clonotype has only a few counts. The chain links TRBV12-3 or TRBV12-4 to TRBJ2-2; D is unclear. CDR3 length equals 13 residues. The V end lost 5 bases, the J end lost 3 bases, and 7 bases lay between the germline ends. DNA for the CDR3: TGTGCCAGCAGTCAAAGGGACACCGGGGAGCTGTTTTTT. It is translated as CASSQRDTGELFF.

This clonotype was observed many times. V and J are TRBV11-2 and TRBJ1-3; 8 bases are a match to TRBD1. The junction had 4 bases not matched to a gene; V was cut back by 5 bases and J by 4 bases. The CDR3 covers 14 residues. The germline V gene has CDR1 SGHAT and CDR2 FQNNGV. The CDR3 nucleotides read TGTGCCAGCAGCAACGACAGGGGAGGAAACACCATATATTTT. Translating it yields CASSNDRGGNTIYF.

This clonotype showed up many times. The rearrangement joins TRBV6-2 or TRBV6-3 to TRBJ1-5; no firm D call. V shed 5 bases and J shed 2 bases, with 7 bases lying between them. Looked up from germline, CDR1 is MNHEY and CDR2 is SVGEGT. This CDR3 is built from 13 residues. The CDR3 reads CASSAGGNQPQHF. The CDR3 nucleotides are TGTGCCAGCAGTGCAGGCGGCAATCAGCCCCAGCATTTT.

This chain joins TRBV4-1 and TRBJ2-7; TRBD1 is a possible D gene (6 bases). CDR1 is MGHRA and CDR2 is YSYEKL in the germline V gene. Trimming took off 0 bases at V and 3 bases at J, with 12 bases between the two ends. The CDR3 has 15 residues. CDR3 coding DNA: TGCGCCAGCAGCCAAGATTACAGGGCAAGCTACGAGCAGTACTTC. It yields the protein CASSQDYRASYEQYF.

The V call is TRBV29-1, the J call TRBJ2-2; D remains unclear. CDR1 is SQVTM and CDR2 is ANQGSEA in the germline V gene. The CDR3 consists of 15 residues. V was clipped by 2 bases and J by 3 bases, with 13 bases between them. The CDR3 protein is CSVEYGGRYTGELFF. Written as DNA, the CDR3 is TGCAGCGTTGAATACGGCGGACGGTACACCGGGGAGCTGTTTTTT.

This clonotype was found many times. The chain recombines TRBV19 with TRBJ1-2, with D hard to call. This CDR3 contains 13 residues. The germline gives CDR1 LNHDA, CDR2 SQIVND (reference sequence). The V end lost 3 bases, the J end lost 7 bases, and 12 bases lay between the germline ends. CDR3 sequence: CASSIGGRGGYTF. The CDR3 nucleotides are TGTGCCAGTAGTATTGGAGGGAGAGGTGGCTACACCTTC.

V usage is TRBV20-1 and J usage is TRBJ1-5; tentative D call: TRBD1 (5 bases). The CDR3 runs 16 residues. Deletions cut 4 bases from V and 0 bases from J, with 16 bases between. Per the germline V gene, CDR1 is DFQATT and CDR2 is SNEGSKA (reference sequence). The CDR3 region is CSATNLGGDSNQPQHF. CDR3 in DNA: TGCAGTGCTACCAACTTGGGAGGGGATAGCAATCAGCCCCAGCATTTT.

This clonotype has ten or more counts. The rearrangement uses TRBV5-1 and TRBJ1-1, with 8 nucleotides matching TRBD1. V lost 0 bases, J lost 3 bases, and 7 bases stayed unmatched. The CDR3 has 16 residues. Per germline, CDR1 SGHRS and CDR2 YFSETQ. CDR3 sequence: CASSLGQGKRDTEAFF. CDR3 sequence (DNA): TGCGCCAGCAGCTTGGGACAGGGGAAGAGGGACACTGAAGCTTTCTTT.

This clonotype has a count of ten or more. The chain is built from TRBV28 and TRBJ2-4; 7 bases are shared with TRBD1. V lost 6 bases, J lost 1 base, and 6 bases stayed unmatched. In germline, CDR1 is MDHEN, CDR2 SYDVKM. The CDR3 is 15 amino acids. In DNA form, the CDR3 reads TGTGCCAGCAGCCCGACAGGGAAGGCCAAAAACATTCAGTACTTC. Protein product: CASSPTGKAKNIQYF.

The table lists this clonotype with a few counts. V gene TRBV10-3 combines with J gene TRBJ2-1; TRBD2 is a possible D gene (6 bases). Germline V gene lookup returns CDR1 ENHRY and CDR2 SYGVKD. This CDR3 comprises 17 residues. Trimming removed 3 bases at V and 5 bases at J, with 20 bases between. The CDR3 DNA reads TGTGCCATCAGTGATGGGCGGGATAAGGGGAACCACAATGAGCAGTTCTTC. Translated: CAISDGRDKGNHNEQFF.

This clonotype was observed a handful of times. This sequence joins TRBV20-1 and TRBJ1-1, with D possibly TRBD1 on 5 matching bases. Trimming took off 2 bases at V and 1 base at J, with 20 bases between the two ends. This CDR3 spans 17 amino acids. Germline CDR1 reads DFQATT; CDR2 reads SNEGSKA (reference sequence). CDR3 in amino acids: CSARNPWGPGPNTEAFF. In DNA form, the CDR3 reads TGCAGTGCTAGAAATCCCTGGGGACCCGGCCCGAACACTGAAGCTTTCTTT.

The chain joins TRBV7-9 to TRBJ1-2, with 10 bases fitting TRBD1. The CDR3 sequence is 19 residues long. V lost 4 bases to trimming and J lost 4 bases; unmatched junction nucleotides: 18. Germline CDR1 reads SEHNR; CDR2 reads FQNEAQ (reference sequence). CDR3 bases: TGTGCCAGCAGCTCCGGACGGGACAGGGGTGGGATTGTATCCTATGGCTACACCTTC. It encodes CASSSGRDRGGIVSYGYTF.

This clonotype was seen more than once but under ten times. Its ends do not fully match the called genes, so a read error is possible. The chain joins TRBV5-1 to TRBJ1-3, with D possibly being TRBD1 (5 bases). The CDR3 is made up of 16 amino acids. Germline CDR1 reads SGHRS; CDR2 reads YFSETQ. The CDR3 coding sequence is TGCGCCAGCAATCCGGGGGGTGCGGTCTCTGGAAACACCACATATTTT. Translating it yields CASNPGGAVSGNTTYF.

This clonotype was recorded at least ten times. The rearrangement uses TRBV12-3 or TRBV12-4 and TRBJ1-1; possible D gene TRBD1, 5 bases. The CDR3 length is 16 residues. Trimming pared 5 bases from V and 0 bases from J, leaving 16 bases between. The CDR3 loop is CASSVEGFEMNTEAFF. CDR3 nucleotides: TGTGCCAGCAGTGTGGAGGGGTTTGAGATGAACACTGAAGCTTTCTTT.

There are many counts of this clonotype. The rearrangement links TRBV15 to TRBJ1-1; D gene uncertain. Germline V gene data show CDR1 as LNHNV and CDR2 as YYDKDF (reference sequence). The V end was cut by 0 bases, the J end by 5 bases, with 22 bases between. This CDR3 contains 18 residues. The CDR3 DNA is TGTGCCACCAGCAGAGATATCTCCCTGCCCCTCCCGGGGACTGAAGCTTTCTTT. Translating gives CATSRDISLPLPGTEAFF.

Written as DNA, the CDR3 is TGTGCCAGCAGCACAGGGTTAGCCAAAAACATTCAGTACTTC. Translation: CASSTGLAKNIQYF. The chain has TRBV5-6 and TRBJ2-4; tentative D call: TRBD1 (6 bases). Germline V gives CDR1 SGHDT, CDR2 YYEEEE. The V end lost 4 bases, the J end lost 0 bases, and 8 bases lay between the germline ends. The CDR3 is 14 amino acids. Filled out from reference TRBV5-6 and TRBJ2-4, the complete variable domain reads DAGVTQSPTHLIKTRGQQVTLRCSPKSGHDTVSWYQQALGQGPQFIFQYYEEEERQRGNFPDRFSGHQFPNYSSELNVNALLLGDSALYLCASSTGLAKNIQYFGAGTRLSVL.

This clonotype was counted ten times or more. V usage is TRBV15 and J usage is TRBJ2-1, with TRBD1 matching 9 bases. Germline V gene sequence: CDR1 LNHNV, CDR2 YYDKDF (reference sequence). The CDR3 sequence is 15 residues long. V dropped 0 bases and J dropped 7; count of bases not matched to a gene: 4. The CDR3 DNA reads TGTGCCACCAGCAGAGATCGGGACAGGGTTAATGAGCAGTTCTTC. This encodes CATSRDRDRVNEQFF.

This clonotype was counted ten times or more. This chain uses TRBV27 with TRBJ2-1, with no clear D. V was pared by 6 bases and J by 0 bases, with 15 bases between. The CDR3 is made up of 16 amino acids. The germline V gene encodes CDR1 MNHEY and CDR2 SMNVEV (reference sequence). As DNA, the CDR3 is TGTGCCAGCAGGAAGACTTACGAGAGCTCCTACAATGAGCAGTTCTTC. Protein product: CASRKTYESSYNEQFF.

In nucleotides, the CDR3 is TGCGCCAGCAGCTTGGACCCTGCAATCAATCAGCCCCAGCATTTT. Amino acid sequence: CASSLDPAINQPQHF. This chain connects TRBV5-1 to TRBJ1-5, with D uncertain. Germline V gene lookup returns CDR1 SGHRS and CDR2 YFSETQ. With 0 bases removed from V and 3 bases from J, the gap between germline ends came to 10 bases. The CDR3 contains 15 residues.

In this sample, this clonotype turned up a few times. This chain links TRBV4-2 with TRBJ2-5; D gene ambiguous. The ends were cut back, 3 bases at V and 1 base at J, with 9 bases in the middle. CDR3 length: 14 amino acids. Per the germline V gene, CDR1 is LGHNA and CDR2 is YNFKEQ. In DNA, the CDR3 is TGTGCCAGCAGCCATGCCGGTTTCCAAGAGACCCAGTACTTC. It translates to CASSHAGFQETQYF.

Ten or more counts support this clonotype. The chain has TRBV20-1 and TRBJ2-7; a possible D gene is TRBD1 (6 bases). Germline V lookup: CDR1 DFQATT, CDR2 SNEGSKA (reference sequence). The V and J ends lost 1 base and 2 bases respectively, with 15 bases between them. This CDR3 is built from 15 residues. The CDR3 DNA reads as TGCAGTGCTAGAGTAATAGACAGGAGTACCTACGAGCAGTACTTC. This sequence encodes CSARVIDRSTYEQYF.

In this sample, this clonotype turned up many times. The chain employs TRBV12-3 or TRBV12-4 and TRBJ2-5; maybe TRBD1 (5 bases). The CDR3 has 13 amino acids. Trimming shortened V by 6 bases and J by 1 base, and 9 bases separated the two germline ends. This chain's CDR3 is CASSKDTQETQYF. CDR3 DNA: TGTGCCAGCAGCAAGGACACCCAAGAGACCCAGTACTTC.

The CDR3 loop is CASSIGSFSNQPQHF. In DNA form, the CDR3 reads TGTGCCAGTAGTATAGGATCTTTTAGCAATCAGCCCCAGCATTTT. This chain joins TRBV19 and TRBJ1-5; D is undetermined. CDR3 length equals 15 residues. The ends were cut back, 1 base at V and 0 bases at J, with 7 bases in the middle. The germline V gene has CDR1 LNHDA and CDR2 SQIVND (reference sequence). The variable domain in full, completed from reference TRBV19 and TRBJ1-5, reads DGGITQSPKYLFRKEGQNVTLSCEQNLNHDAMYWYRQDPGQGLRLIYYSQIVNDFQKGDIAEGYSVSREKKESFPLTVTSAQKNPTAFYLCASSIGSFSNQPQHFGDGTRLSIL.

This clonotype has at least ten counts. The chain has TRBV19 and TRBJ1-1; no clear D gene. Germline V gene sequence: CDR1 LNHDA, CDR2 SQIVND (reference sequence). CDR3 length equals 15 residues. Trimming left V 6 bases short and J 0 bases short, with 14 bases between. Here the CDR3 reads CASSTLTPLNTEAFF. The CDR3 nucleotides are TGTGCCAGTAGCACCCTGACACCCTTGAACACTGAAGCTTTCTTT.

This clonotype was recorded many times. The rearrangement joins TRBV6-2 or TRBV6-3 to TRBJ2-5; 7 nucleotides match TRBD1. The CDR3 consists of 13 residues. Unmatched junction bases numbered 7, after V lost 7 bases and J lost 5 bases. Germline loops: CDR1 MNHEY, CDR2 SVGEGT. The CDR3 nucleotides are TGTGCCAGCAATACAGGGGCCGGGGAGACCCAGTACTTC. It translates to CASNTGAGETQYF.

This clonotype was found many times. This chain joins TRBV30 and TRBJ2-1, with D unclear. CDR3 length equals 12 residues. The germline V gene encodes CDR1 GTSNPN and CDR2 SVGIG (reference sequence). V was trimmed by 2 bases and J by 10 bases, leaving 12 bases between them. The CDR3 loop is CAWSPRAYEQFF. CDR3 coding DNA: TGTGCCTGGAGTCCCCGGGCATACGAGCAGTTCTTC.

This clonotype occurred a few times. The V call is TRBV27, the J call TRBJ2-1; TRBD2 matches 13 bases. Trimming removed 0 bases from V and 1 base from J; junction bases left unmatched: 6. CDR1 and CDR2 (germline): MNHEY, SMNVEV (reference sequence). This CDR3 contains 19 residues. CDR3 DNA sequence: TGTGCCAGCAGTTTATCCCCTCGGACTAGCGGGAGATCCTACAATGAGCAGTTCTTC. Its translation is CASSLSPRTSGRSYNEQFF.

This chain links TRBV10-2 with TRBJ2-7; TRBD2 aligns across 11 bases. Trimming at V came to 1 base and at J to 1 base, leaving 9 bases not matched to a gene. The CDR3 length is 18 residues. Germline CDR1 WSHSY, CDR2 SAAADI. The CDR3 reads CASSEFVAGGLWSYEQYF. DNA of the CDR3: TGCGCCAGCAGTGAGTTCGTAGCGGGAGGGCTGTGGTCCTACGAGCAGTACTTC.

This clonotype was found many times. The chain employs TRBV6-1 and TRBJ1-5; D is unresolved. This CDR3 comprises 15 residues. V lost 6 bases, J lost 2 bases, and 14 bases lay in between. Germline CDR1 and CDR2: MNHNS and SASEGT. CDR3 sequence reads: CASSQEKGGNQPQHF. CDR3 in DNA: TGTGCCAGCAGCCAAGAGAAGGGAGGCAATCAGCCCCAGCATTTT.